This TCR beta chain was sequenced in a study of T cells in Graves' hyperthyroidism and ophthalmopathy. Broader study findings: Most expanded thyroid clonotypes above 0.001 also appeared in blood. Ophthalmopathy and stable hyperthyroidism were told apart by a 13 V-J model.

RNA transcripts yielded amplified TCR beta CDR3 regions. First-round RT-PCR targeting the TCR CDR3 was performed with the HTBI primer set. TCRdb re-analysed the multiplex PCR reads in MiXCR, keeping a single row per CDR3 protein. The top ten hold roughly 8.2% of the sample, which has around 300,000 distinct CDR3 sequences, roughly 13% seen once. Across 18 months, stable Graves' hyperthyroidism was marked by no progression to ophthalmopathy. As concerns this clonotype: Antigen specificity is unknown.

The clonotype comes from a woman aged 40 to 55 with Graves' hyperthyroidism. The sequenced sample consisted of blood.

Written as DNA, the CDR3 is TGTGCCTGGAGTGGGAAACAAAGAGATCAGCCCCAGCATTTT. Protein sequence: CAWSGKQRDQPQHF. This chain joins TRBV30 and TRBJ1-5, with D unclear. CDR1 and CDR2 (germline): GTSNPN, SVGIG (reference sequence). The CDR3 runs 14 residues. V shed 1 base and J shed 5 bases, with 12 bases lying between them.